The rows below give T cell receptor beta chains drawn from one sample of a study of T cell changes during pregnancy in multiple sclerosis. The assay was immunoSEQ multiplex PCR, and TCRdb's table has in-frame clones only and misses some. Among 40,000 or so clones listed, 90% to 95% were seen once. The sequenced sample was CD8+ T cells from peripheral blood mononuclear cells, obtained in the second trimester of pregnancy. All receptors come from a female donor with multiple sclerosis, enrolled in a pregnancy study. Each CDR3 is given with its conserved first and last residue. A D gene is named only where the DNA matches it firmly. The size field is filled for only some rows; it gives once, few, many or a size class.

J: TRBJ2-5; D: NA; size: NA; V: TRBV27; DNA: TGTGCCAGCAGTTCTGGGGGGGGCCGAGAGACCCAGTACTTC; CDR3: CASSSGGGRETQYF
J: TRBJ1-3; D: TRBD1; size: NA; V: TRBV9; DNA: TGTGCCAGCAGCGTAGAGACAGGGAGAAACACCATATATTTT; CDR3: CASSVETGRNTIYF
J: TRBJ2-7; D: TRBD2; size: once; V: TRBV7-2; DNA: TGTGCCAGCAGCTCATCTAGCGGCGAGCAGTACTTC; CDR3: CASSSSSGEQYF
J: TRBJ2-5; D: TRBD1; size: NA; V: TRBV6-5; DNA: TGTGCCAGCACCGGAACAGGGGAAGAGACCCAGTACTTC; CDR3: CASTGTGEETQYF
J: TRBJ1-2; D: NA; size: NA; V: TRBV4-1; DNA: TGCGCCAGCAGCCAAGATCGACAGGACCCTTATGGCTACACCTTC; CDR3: CASSQDRQDPYGYTF
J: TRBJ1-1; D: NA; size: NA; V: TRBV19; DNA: TGTGCCAGTAGGGTGAACATGAACACTGAAGCTTTCTTT; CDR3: CASRVNMNTEAFF
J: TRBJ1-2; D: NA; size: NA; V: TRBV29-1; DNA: TGCAGCGTTGGGACAGTCTATGGCTACACCTTC; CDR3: CSVGTVYGYTF
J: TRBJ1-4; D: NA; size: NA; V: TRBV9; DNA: TGTGCCAGCAGCGAGCTAGGGTGGGGCGAAAAACTGTTTTTT; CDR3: CASSELGWGEKLFF
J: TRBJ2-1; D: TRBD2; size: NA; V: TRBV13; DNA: TGTGCCAGCAGCTTATTGCTAGCGGGAAATGAGCAGTTCTTC; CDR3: CASSLLLAGNEQFF
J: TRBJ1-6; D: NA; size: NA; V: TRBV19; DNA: TGTGCCAGTAACCCCGCAGGGAACTATAATTCACCCCTCCACTTT; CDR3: CASNPAGNYNSPLHF
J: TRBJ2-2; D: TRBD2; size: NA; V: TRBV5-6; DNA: TGTGCCAGCAGCGGGGGTACTAGCGGACCCGGGGAGCTGTTTTTT; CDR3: CASSGGTSGPGELFF
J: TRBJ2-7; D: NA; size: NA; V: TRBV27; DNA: TGTGCCAGCAGGTCTACAGGTTCCTCCTACGAGCAGTACTTC; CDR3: CASRSTGSSYEQYF
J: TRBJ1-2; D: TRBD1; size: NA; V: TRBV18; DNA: TGTGCCAGCTCACCTTCCGGGACAGGCCACAACTATGGCTACACCTTC; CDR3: CASSPSGTGHNYGYTF
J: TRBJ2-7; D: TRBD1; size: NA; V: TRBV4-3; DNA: TGCGCCAGCAGCCAACTGTTCACCTACGGGACAGGAGGGGACGGGCAGTACTTC; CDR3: CASSQLFTYGTGGDGQYF
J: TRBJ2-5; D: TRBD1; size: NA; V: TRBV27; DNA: TGTGCCAGCAGTTCCGGGACAGGGTATGGCGAGACCCAGTACTTC; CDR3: CASSSGTGYGETQYF
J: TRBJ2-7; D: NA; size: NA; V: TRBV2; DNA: TGTGCCAGGGTCGGACAGCTCGCGGACAACAACGAGCAGTACTTC; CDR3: CARVGQLADNNEQYF
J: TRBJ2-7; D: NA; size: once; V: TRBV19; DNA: TGTGCCAGTAGTTGGGCAGGGGCCTACGAGCAGTACTTC; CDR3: CASSWAGAYEQYF
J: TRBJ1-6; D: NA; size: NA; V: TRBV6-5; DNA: TGTGCCAGCAGTTACTCGAGAGGGCAGGCACCCCTCCACTTT; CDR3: CASSYSRGQAPLHF
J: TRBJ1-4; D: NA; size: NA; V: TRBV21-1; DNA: TGTGCCAGCAGCAAAGGCCCCGACAGAGACAATGAAAAACTGTTTTTT; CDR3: CASSKGPDRDNEKLFF
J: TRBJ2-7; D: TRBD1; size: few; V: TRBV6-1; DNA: TGTGCCAGCAGTCCCGGGACAGGGATATACGAGCAGTACTTC; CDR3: CASSPGTGIYEQYF
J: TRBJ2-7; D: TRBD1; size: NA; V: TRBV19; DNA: TGTGCCAGTAGTACTATCCCGGGACAGGGTGCAGACGAGCAGTACTTC; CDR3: CASSTIPGQGADEQYF
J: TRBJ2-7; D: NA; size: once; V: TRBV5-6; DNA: TGTGCCAGCAGCTTGGAGGGCCCCTCAGGGCCGCAGTACTTC; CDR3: CASSLEGPSGPQYF
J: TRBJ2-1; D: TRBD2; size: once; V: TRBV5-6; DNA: TGTGCCAGCAGCTTGGGACTAGCGGGGAACAATGAGCAGTTCTTC; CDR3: CASSLGLAGNNEQFF
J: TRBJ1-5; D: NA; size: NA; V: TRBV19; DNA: TGTGCCAGTAGTAGATCCCGACAGCGAAGCAATCAGCCCCAGCATTTT; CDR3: CASSRSRQRSNQPQHF
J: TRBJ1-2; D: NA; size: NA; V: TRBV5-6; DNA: TGTGCCAGCAGAGCGATCACAGGGTATGACTATGGCTACACCTTC; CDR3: CASRAITGYDYGYTF
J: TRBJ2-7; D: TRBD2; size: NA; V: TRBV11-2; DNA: TGTGCCAGCAGCTTAGAGTGGCGGGAGGCCTACGAGCAGTACTTC; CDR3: CASSLEWREAYEQYF
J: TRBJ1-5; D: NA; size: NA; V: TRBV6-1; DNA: TGTGCCAGCAGTGAAAAGGTGTACAGGGACAAGAGCAATCAGCCCCAGCATTTT; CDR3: CASSEKVYRDKSNQPQHF
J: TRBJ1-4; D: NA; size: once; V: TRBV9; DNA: TGTGCCAGCAGCGTAGAATTGGGAGGGAATGAAAAACTGTTTTTT; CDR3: CASSVELGGNEKLFF
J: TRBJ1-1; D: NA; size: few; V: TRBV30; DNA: TGTGCCTGGAGCCGACAGGACCTAAGGGCTGAAGCTTTCTTT; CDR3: CAWSRQDLRAEAFF
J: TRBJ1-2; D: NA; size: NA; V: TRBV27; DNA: TGTGCCAGCAGTGGAATCACGACAGGAACTAACTATGGCTACACCTTC; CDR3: CASSGITTGTNYGYTF
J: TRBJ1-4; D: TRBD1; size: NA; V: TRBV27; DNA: TGTGCCAGCAGTTTAGAGGGGGACAGCTCAACTAATGAAAAACTGTTTTTT; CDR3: CASSLEGDSSTNEKLFF
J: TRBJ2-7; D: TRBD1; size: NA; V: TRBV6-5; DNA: TGTGCCAGCAGTTACGGGACAGGGTCCGAGCAGTACTTC; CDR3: CASSYGTGSEQYF
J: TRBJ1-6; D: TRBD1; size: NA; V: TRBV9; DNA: TGTGCCAGCAGTCACAGGGGTCTAGGAAATTCACCCCTCCACTTT; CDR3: CASSHRGLGNSPLHF
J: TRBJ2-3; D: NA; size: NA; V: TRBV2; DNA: TGTGCCAGCACCCAGGGGCCACGCAGCACAGATACGCAGTATTTT; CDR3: CASTQGPRSTDTQYF
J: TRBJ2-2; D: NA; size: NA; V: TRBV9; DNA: TGTGCCAGCAGCGTAGAGGTCGGGTCGGCCGGGGAGCTGTTTTTT; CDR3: CASSVEVGSAGELFF
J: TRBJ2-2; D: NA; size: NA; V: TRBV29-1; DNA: TGCAGCGTTCGACAGGCGGACCCCCCGAACACCGGGGAGCTGTTTTTT; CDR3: CSVRQADPPNTGELFF
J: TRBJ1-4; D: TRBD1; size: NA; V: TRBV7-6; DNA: TGTGCCAGCAGCGGGACAGGGGCGGATGAAAAACTGTTTTTT; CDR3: CASSGTGADEKLFF
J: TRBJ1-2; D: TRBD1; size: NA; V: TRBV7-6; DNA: TGTGCCAGCGGGACAGGGTTCGGCTACACCTTC; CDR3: CASGTGFGYTF
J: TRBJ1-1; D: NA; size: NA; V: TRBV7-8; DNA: TGTGCCAGCAGCTTAGACTTTACAGGGAACACTGAAGCTTTCTTT; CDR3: CASSLDFTGNTEAFF
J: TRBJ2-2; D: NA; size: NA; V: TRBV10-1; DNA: TGCGCCAGCAGTGAGTCGAGGCGTCAAACCGGGGAGCTGTTTTTT; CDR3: CASSESRRQTGELFF
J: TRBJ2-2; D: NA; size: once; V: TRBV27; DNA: TGTGCCAGCAGTAAGCCGCGGGGGCGGGGGCAAACCGGGGAGCTGTTTTTT; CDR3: CASSKPRGRGQTGELFF
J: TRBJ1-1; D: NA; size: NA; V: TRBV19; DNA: TGTGCCAGTAGCCGGACAGCTGTCACTGAAGCTTTCTTT; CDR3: CASSRTAVTEAFF
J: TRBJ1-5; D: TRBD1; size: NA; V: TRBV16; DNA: TGTGCCAGCAGTCCGACAGGGTGGCTCAATCAGCCCCAGCATTTT; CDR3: CASSPTGWLNQPQHF
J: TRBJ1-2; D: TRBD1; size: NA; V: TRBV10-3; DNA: TGTGCCATCAAAACAGGGGATACTAACTATGGCTACACCTTC; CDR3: CAIKTGDTNYGYTF
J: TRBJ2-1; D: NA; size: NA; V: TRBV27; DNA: TGTGCCAGCAGTCCGGGGATAGGAGCATACAATGAGCAGTTCTTC; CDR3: CASSPGIGAYNEQFF
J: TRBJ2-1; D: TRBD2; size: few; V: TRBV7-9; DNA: TGTGCCAGCAGCCCCTCTAGCGGGGGTAGCTATGAGCAGTTCTTC; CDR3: CASSPSSGGSYEQFF
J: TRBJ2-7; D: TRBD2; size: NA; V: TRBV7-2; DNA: TGTGCCAGCAGCTTAGGTTTGGTACTAGCGGGAGAGCAGTACTTC; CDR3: CASSLGLVLAGEQYF
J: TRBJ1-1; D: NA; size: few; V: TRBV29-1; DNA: TGCAGCGTTGAAGTCACAGACACTGAAGCTTTCTTT; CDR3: CSVEVTDTEAFF
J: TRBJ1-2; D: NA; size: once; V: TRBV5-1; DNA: TGCGCCAGCAGCCCGAGCGGGGGCGGCGGCTACACCTTC; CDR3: CASSPSGGGGYTF
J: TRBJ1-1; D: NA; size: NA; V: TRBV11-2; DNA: TGTGCCAGCAGCGTACAGGGCCTATACACTGAAGCTTTCTTT; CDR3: CASSVQGLYTEAFF
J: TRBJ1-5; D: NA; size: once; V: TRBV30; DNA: TGTGCCTGGAAGTTGGGCCGGGAGGATCAGCCCCAGCATTTT; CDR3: CAWKLGREDQPQHF